These 31 T cell receptor beta chains came from one sample sequenced in a study of T-cell reconstitution after alpha-beta-depleted transplantation in children. For TCRbeta, the library was prepared with unique molecular identifiers. Using its own MiXCR run on the PCR reads, TCRdb lists one record per CDR3 protein. Here the sample spans under 450,000 distinct CDR3 sequences, roughly 15% being singletons. Sequencing was performed on PBMCs, mostly from graft donor cells, taken 360 days after TCRalphabeta/CD19-depleted stem cell transplant. Source of these receptors: a boy less than two years old who had a stem cell transplant for Wiskott-Aldrich syndrome, so the T cells may come from the graft donor.

This clonotype showed up just a few times. The CDR3 is CASSQGLTGLAGAETQYF. CDR3 nucleotides: TGCGCCAGCAGCCAAGGATTGACGGGACTAGCGGGAGCAGAGACCCAGTACTTC. V gene TRBV4-3 combines with J gene TRBJ2-5; TRBD2 matches at 14 bases. V lost 1 base to trimming and J lost 4 bases; unmatched junction nucleotides: 8. The CDR3 loop spans 18 amino acids. The germline V gene encodes CDR1 LGHNA and CDR2 YSLEER.

The rearrangement joins TRBV5-1 to TRBJ1-5; TRBD1 matches at 10 bases. CDR3 length equals 14 residues. With 4 bases clipped from V and 5 bases from J, the junction kept 3 bases outside the gene matches. Germline V gene sequence: CDR1 SGHRS, CDR2 YFSETQ. This CDR3 is CASSPDRGDQPQHF. Written as DNA, the CDR3 is TGCGCCAGCAGCCCGGACAGGGGGGATCAGCCCCAGCATTTT.

The V gene is TRBV6-5, the J gene TRBJ1-5; 7 bases fit TRBD1. Germline-derived CDR1 and CDR2 are MNHEY and SVGAGI. The CDR3 is made up of 16 amino acids. Germline trimming cut 5 bases from V and 2 bases from J; bases unmatched to any gene: 9. The CDR3 loop is CASSPSRRGRNQPQHF. The CDR3 region has the DNA TGTGCCAGCAGTCCCTCGAGAAGGGGGCGCAATCAGCCCCAGCATTTT.

The sample holds a few counts of this clonotype. The CDR3 nucleotides are TGTGCCAGCGGAGCGACAGTTTTCTACGAGCAGTACTTC. Its protein product is CASGATVFYEQYF. The chain joins TRBV12-3 or TRBV12-4 to TRBJ2-7; a weak D match, TRBD1 (5 bases). Trimming took 8 bases from V and 3 from J, leaving 14 bases between them. The CDR3 spans 13 residues.

The CDR3 nucleotides read TGTGCCAGCAGGGGACAGGGAGACAAAAACATTCAGTACTTC. This translates into CASRGQGDKNIQYF. V gene TRBV12-3 or TRBV12-4 combines with J gene TRBJ2-4; TRBD1 agrees at 9 bases. Trimming at V came to 6 bases and at J to 3 bases, leaving 3 bases not matched to a gene. The CDR3 is 14 residues long.

The CDR3 bases are TGCAGTGCTCAATATAGCGGGGCCACCGGGGAGCTGTTTTTT. As protein: CSAQYSGATGELFF. V gene TRBV20-1 combines with J gene TRBJ2-2; 8 positions agree with TRBD2. The CDR3 extends over 14 amino acids. Losses at the gene ends were 5 bases for V and 4 bases for J; bases not matched to a gene: 6. In germline, CDR1 is DFQATT, CDR2 SNEGSKA (reference sequence).

At least ten counts were recorded for this clonotype. The V gene is TRBV15, the J gene TRBJ2-3; 12 bases line up with TRBD2. The CDR3 length is 18 residues. The germline CDR1 and CDR2 sequences are LNHNV and YYDKDF (reference sequence). V gave up 0 bases and J gave up 2 bases; unmatched junction bases: 6. The CDR3 DNA sequence: TGTGCCACCAGCAGAGACCTAGCGGGGGGGGCTACCACAGATACGCAGTATTTT. It codes for CATSRDLAGGATTDTQYF. Variable domain in full (rest from reference TRBV15 and TRBJ2-3): DAMVIQNPRYQVTQFGKPVTLSCSQTLNHNVMYWYQQKSSQAPKLLFHYYDKDFNNEADTPDNFQSRRPNTSFCFLDIRSPGLGDTAMYLCATSRDLAGGATTDTQYFGPGTRLTVL.

This clonotype occurred a few times. This chain joins TRBV20-1 and TRBJ2-7; 8 bases line up with TRBD1. Trimming cost V 2 bases and J 5 bases; bases outside gene matches: 20. The CDR3 has 18 residues. Germline V gene lookup returns CDR1 DFQATT and CDR2 SNEGSKA (reference sequence). CDR3 residues: CSARSLGPPQGALHEQYF. The CDR3 DNA reads as TGCAGTGCTAGATCCTTGGGCCCTCCGCAGGGGGCGCTCCACGAGCAGTACTTC.

The chain links TRBV12-3 or TRBV12-4 to TRBJ2-7, with D unclear. This CDR3 region has 12 residues. Trimming shortened V by 5 bases and J by 3 bases, and 8 bases separated the two germline ends. CDR3 DNA sequence: TGTGCCAGCAGTCCCCATGGCTACGAGCAGTACTTC. Translation gives CASSPHGYEQYF.

This clonotype was seen a few times. The chain joins TRBV5-1 to TRBJ2-7; the D is unclear. Trimming cost V 2 bases and J 1 base, with 7 bases left between them. This CDR3 is 13 amino acids long. Germline V gives CDR1 SGHRS, CDR2 YFSETQ. CDR3 coding DNA: TGCGCCAGCAGCTTTTTTCCTTCCTACGAGCAGTACTTC. Translated: CASSFFPSYEQYF.

This chain links TRBV7-2 with TRBJ2-2, with D tentatively TRBD2 (5 bases). Trimming stripped 2 bases from V and 4 bases from J, with 17 bases between. Germline-derived CDR1 and CDR2 are SGHTA and FQGNSA. The CDR3 covers 17 residues. The CDR3 spells CASSLRVSLEITGELFF. CDR3 nucleotide sequence: TGTGCCAGCAGCTTAAGGGTATCACTAGAAATCACCGGGGAGCTGTTTTTT. Variable domain in full (rest from reference TRBV7-2 and TRBJ2-2): GAGVSQSPSNKVTEKGKDVELRCDPISGHTALYWYRQSLGQGLEFLIYFQGNSAPDKSGLPSDRFSAERTGGSVSTLTIQRTQQEDSAVYLCASSLRVSLEITGELFFGEGSRLTVL.

The chain links TRBV12-3 or TRBV12-4 to TRBJ2-1, with D perhaps TRBD2 (5 bases). The length of the CDR3 is 14 residues. V dropped 6 bases and J dropped 6 bases, with 15 bases sitting between them. The chain's CDR3 is CASSAGKLGNEQFF. CDR3 DNA sequence: TGTGCCAGCAGCGCCGGGAAGCTTGGCAATGAGCAGTTCTTC.

The genes are TRBV7-6 and TRBJ2-2, with TRBD2 matching over 9 bases. Trimming removed 5 bases from V and 4 bases from J; junction bases left unmatched: 11. This CDR3 contains 17 residues. From germline, CDR1 is SGHVS and CDR2 FNYEAQ. The CDR3 nucleotides are TGTGCCAGCAGCACAAAAGCCGGGACTAGCCCCACCGGGGAGCTGTTTTTT. Protein: CASSTKAGTSPTGELFF.

The rearrangement uses TRBV7-9 and TRBJ2-4, with TRBD1 matching over 10 bases. Germline V gene sequence: CDR1 SEHNR, CDR2 FQNEAQ (reference sequence). CDR3 length: 17 residues. The V gene end was trimmed by 5 bases and the J gene end by 0 bases; junction bases not matched to a gene: 7. The CDR3 sequence is CASSTGQGLLAKNIQYF. The CDR3 region has the DNA TGTGCCAGCAGCACGGGACAGGGGCTCCTAGCCAAAAACATTCAGTACTTC.

This rearrangement joins TRBV29-1 to TRBJ2-5; tentatively, D is TRBD1 (6 bases). Trimming stripped 1 base from V and 7 bases from J, with 7 bases between. The germline V gene has CDR1 SQVTM and CDR2 ANQGSEA. The CDR3 totals 11 residues. In DNA form, the CDR3 reads TGCAGCGTTGAAGGCAGGGGGACCCAGTACTTC. Its translation is CSVEGRGTQYF.

This sequence joins TRBV7-6 and TRBJ2-1; a weak D match, TRBD1 (6 bases). CDR1 and CDR2 (germline): SGHVS, FNYEAQ. The CDR3 loop spans 12 amino acids. V lost 5 bases to trimming and J lost 14 bases, with 16 bases between them. The CDR3 spells CASSEGGPGEFF. The CDR3 DNA reads as TGTGCCAGCAGCGAAGGGGGACCTGGGGAGTTCTTC.

There are a few counts of this clonotype. The V and J genes are TRBV3-1 and TRBJ2-7; no clear D gene. CDR3 length: 14 amino acids. Trimming stripped 1 base from V and 2 bases from J, with 9 bases between. Looked up from germline, CDR1 is LGHDT and CDR2 is YNNKEL (reference sequence). The CDR3 DNA sequence: TGTGCCAGCAGCCAAGTGGGAAGGACCTACGAGCAGTACTTC. Its protein product is CASSQVGRTYEQYF.

The sample holds a few counts of this clonotype. This sequence joins TRBV5-1 and TRBJ1-1; maybe TRBD1 (5 bases). V was shortened by 3 bases and J by 1 base, with 10 bases between the two germline ends. Germline V gives CDR1 SGHRS, CDR2 YFSETQ. This CDR3 region has 14 residues. The CDR3 sequence is CASSSTRANTEAFF. In DNA, the CDR3 is TGCGCCAGCAGCTCTACCAGGGCGAACACTGAAGCTTTCTTT.

This clonotype was detected only a few times. V and J are TRBV15 and TRBJ2-7; TRBD1 might be the D (5 bases). The V and J ends lost 2 bases and 1 base respectively, with 9 bases between them. This CDR3 has 14 amino acids. Germline CDR1 is LNHNV and CDR2 is YYDKDF (reference sequence). The CDR3 here is CATSRKKGSYEQYF. The DNA of the CDR3 is TGTGCCACCAGCAGAAAAAAGGGGTCCTACGAGCAGTACTTC.

This clonotype was recorded a few times. One end of the junction varies from germline; a read error may be responsible. V gene TRBV12-3 or TRBV12-4 combines with J gene TRBJ2-1; TRBD2 matches 11 bases. This CDR3 has 16 amino acids. The CDR3 sequence is CASSLAGLAVHNEQFF. In DNA form, the CDR3 reads TGTGCCAGCAGTCTAGCGGGACTAGCGGTCCACAATGAGCAGTTCTTC.

Only a few counts were recorded for this clonotype. This chain connects TRBV7-9 to TRBJ1-2, with 8 nucleotides matching TRBD1. The CDR3 sequence is 13 residues long. J was trimmed by 8 bases and V by 3 bases; bases with no gene match: 5. Looked up from germline, CDR1 is SEHNR and CDR2 is FQNEAQ (reference sequence). The CDR3 region is CASSLAGGQGYTF. The CDR3 nucleotides read TGTGCCAGCAGCTTGGCAGGGGGCCAAGGCTACACCTTC.

CDR3: CASSSGSGRGPGTQYF. CDR3 DNA sequence: TGCGCCAGCAGCTCTGGTAGCGGGAGGGGGCCGGGGACCCAGTACTTC. The J gene is TRBJ2-5, the V gene TRBV5-1; 11 bases agree with TRBD2. The V segment lost 3 bases and the J segment 7 bases; nucleotides outside the gene matches: 11. The CDR3 spans 16 residues. Germline V gene sequence: CDR1 SGHRS, CDR2 YFSETQ. The variable domain in full, completed from reference TRBV5-1 and TRBJ2-5, reads KAGVTQTPRYLIKTRGQQVTLSCSPISGHRSVSWYQQTPGQGLQFLFEYFSETQRNKGNFPGRFSGRQFSNSRSEMNVSTLELGDSALYLCASSSGSGRGPGTQYFGPGTRLLVL.

This clonotype was counted only a few times. This chain links TRBV12-3 or TRBV12-4 with TRBJ2-5, with D possibly matching TRBD2 (6 bases). The CDR3 spans 15 residues. Deletions cut 5 bases from V and 1 base from J, with 14 bases between. As DNA, the CDR3 is TGTGCCAGCAGTCCCGGCTTAGCGGCCCAAGAGACCCAGTACTTC. Translation: CASSPGLAAQETQYF.

The chain carries TRBV12-3 or TRBV12-4 and TRBJ1-1, with D perhaps TRBD1 (6 bases). There are 12 residues in the CDR3. Trimming took 6 bases from V and 5 from J, leaving 10 bases between them. For the CDR3, the DNA is TGTGCCAGCAGCGGACAGACGACTGAAGCTTTCTTT. It translates to CASSGQTTEAFF.

There are a few counts of this clonotype. V usage is TRBV13 and J usage is TRBJ2-5, with D unclear. This CDR3 has 15 amino acids. V was cut by 5 bases and J by 0 bases, with 13 bases left in between. Germline V gives CDR1 PRHDT, CDR2 FYEKMQ (reference sequence). CDR3 coding DNA: TGTGCCAGCAGCGCAGATGGGCCGTACCAAGAGACCCAGTACTTC. It codes for CASSADGPYQETQYF. The full variable domain, with the rest looked up from reference TRBV13 and TRBJ2-5, is AAGVIQSPRHLIKEKRETATLKCYPIPRHDTVYWYQQGPGQDPQFLISFYEKMQSDKGSIPDRFSAQQFSDYHSELNMSSLELGDSALYFCASSADGPYQETQYFGPGTRLLVL.

This clonotype has a handful of counts. The genes are TRBV2 and TRBJ2-2, with 7 bases matching TRBD2. Germline values: CDR1 SNHLY, CDR2 FYNNEI. J was trimmed by 4 bases and V by 2 bases; bases with no gene match: 4. CDR3 size: 15 residues. Here the CDR3 DNA reads TGTGCCAGCAGTGAACGAGGGAGGGCCACCGGGGAGCTGTTTTTT. Amino acid sequence: CASSERGRATGELFF.

This clonotype was recorded a few times. The rearrangement uses TRBV19 and TRBJ2-1; D is undetermined. The germline V gene encodes CDR1 LNHDA and CDR2 SQIVND (reference sequence). The V end was cut by 3 bases, the J end by 0 bases, with 9 bases between. The CDR3 extends over 15 amino acids. The CDR3 protein is CASSIVGLSYNEQFF. The DNA of the CDR3 is TGTGCCAGTAGTATTGTCGGGCTCTCCTACAATGAGCAGTTCTTC.

The J gene is TRBJ1-6, the V gene TRBV12-3 or TRBV12-4; D is ambiguous. With 6 bases removed from V and 8 bases from J, the gap between germline ends came to 11 bases. The CDR3 is made up of 13 amino acids. The CDR3 reads CASSHNPDSPLHF. The CDR3 DNA sequence: TGTGCCAGCAGCCATAACCCCGATTCACCCCTCCACTTT.

The rearrangement joins TRBV24-1 to TRBJ2-5, with 7 bases that match TRBD2. Germline V gene lookup returns CDR1 KGHDR and CDR2 SFDVKD. V lost 2 bases and J lost 4; bases outside the gene matches: 6. The CDR3 length is 15 residues. Here the CDR3 DNA reads TGTGCCACCAGTGATTCCGGGAGGCCCGGAGAGACCCAGTACTTC. Its translation: CATSDSGRPGETQYF.

This clonotype was counted only a few times. This CDR3 reads CATSDLRDYNEQFF. The CDR3 DNA reads TGTGCCACCAGTGATTTGAGGGACTACAATGAGCAGTTCTTC. This chain uses TRBV24-1 with TRBJ2-1; D remains ambiguous. Trimming stripped 0 bases from V and 3 bases from J, with 5 bases between. This CDR3 contains 14 residues. Germline loops: CDR1 KGHDR, CDR2 SFDVKD.

This clonotype was seen only a few times. V usage is TRBV18 and J usage is TRBJ2-3, with D unresolved. V gave up 1 base and J gave up 2 bases, with 13 bases separating them. This CDR3 is 16 amino acids long. Per germline, CDR1 KGHSH and CDR2 LQKENI. The CDR3 loop is CASSPLGLENTDTQYF. In DNA form, the CDR3 reads TGTGCCAGCTCACCACTGGGTCTAGAGAACACAGATACGCAGTATTTT. Full variable domain (rest looked up from reference TRBV18 and TRBJ2-3): NAGVMQNPRHLVRRRGQEARLRCSPMKGHSHVYWYRQLPEEGLKFMVYLQKENIIDESGMPKERFSAEFPKEGPSILRIQQVVRGDSAAYFCASSPLGLENTDTQYFGPGTRLTVL.